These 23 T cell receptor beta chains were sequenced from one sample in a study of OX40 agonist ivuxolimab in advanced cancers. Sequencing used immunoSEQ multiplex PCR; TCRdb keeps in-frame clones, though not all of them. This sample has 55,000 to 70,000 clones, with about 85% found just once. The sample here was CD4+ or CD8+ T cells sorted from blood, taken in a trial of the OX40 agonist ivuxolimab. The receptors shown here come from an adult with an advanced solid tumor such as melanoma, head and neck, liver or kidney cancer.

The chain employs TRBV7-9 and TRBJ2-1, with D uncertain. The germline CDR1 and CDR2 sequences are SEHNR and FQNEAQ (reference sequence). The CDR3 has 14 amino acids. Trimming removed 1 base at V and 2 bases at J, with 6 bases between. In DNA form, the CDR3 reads TGTGCCAGCAGCTTAGGAGGTCCCTACAATGAGCAGTTCTTC. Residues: CASSLGGPYNEQFF.

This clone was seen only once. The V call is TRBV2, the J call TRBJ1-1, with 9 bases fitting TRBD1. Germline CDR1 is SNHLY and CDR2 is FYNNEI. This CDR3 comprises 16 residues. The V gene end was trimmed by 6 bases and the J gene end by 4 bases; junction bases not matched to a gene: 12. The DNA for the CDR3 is TGTGCCAGCAGCCGAGCGGGACAGGGAGAGGCCACTGAAGCTTTCTTT. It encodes CASSRAGQGEATEAFF.

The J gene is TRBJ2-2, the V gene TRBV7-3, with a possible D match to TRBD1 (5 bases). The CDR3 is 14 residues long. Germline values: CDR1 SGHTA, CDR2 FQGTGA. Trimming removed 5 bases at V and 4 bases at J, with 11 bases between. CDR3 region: CASSPDSSTGELFF. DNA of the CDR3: TGTGCCAGCAGCCCCGACAGTTCCACCGGGGAGCTGTTTTTT.

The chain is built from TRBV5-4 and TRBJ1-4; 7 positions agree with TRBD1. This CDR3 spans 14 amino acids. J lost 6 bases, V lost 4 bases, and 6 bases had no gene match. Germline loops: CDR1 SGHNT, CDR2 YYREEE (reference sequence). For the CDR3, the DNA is TGTGCCAGCAGCCGGCGGGACAGCGATGAAAAACTGTTTTTT. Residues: CASSRRDSDEKLFF.

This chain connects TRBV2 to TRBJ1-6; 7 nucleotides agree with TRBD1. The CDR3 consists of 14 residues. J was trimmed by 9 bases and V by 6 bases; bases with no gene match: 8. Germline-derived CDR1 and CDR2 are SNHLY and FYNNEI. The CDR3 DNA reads TGTGCCAGCAGACCCACAGGGGTCGGTTCACCCCTCCACTTT. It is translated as CASRPTGVGSPLHF.

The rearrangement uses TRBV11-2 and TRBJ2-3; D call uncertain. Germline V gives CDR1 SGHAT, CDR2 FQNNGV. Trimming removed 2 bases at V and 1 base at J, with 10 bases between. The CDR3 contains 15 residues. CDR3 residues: CASSLSTWGTDTQYF. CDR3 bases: TGTGCCAGCAGCTTATCAACCTGGGGCACAGATACGCAGTATTTT.

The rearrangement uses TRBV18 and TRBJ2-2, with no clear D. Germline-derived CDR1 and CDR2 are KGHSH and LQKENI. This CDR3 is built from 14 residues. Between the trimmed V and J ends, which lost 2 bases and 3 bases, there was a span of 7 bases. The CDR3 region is CASSPGKYTGELFF. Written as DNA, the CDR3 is TGTGCCAGCTCACCAGGGAAGTACACCGGGGAGCTGTTTTTT.

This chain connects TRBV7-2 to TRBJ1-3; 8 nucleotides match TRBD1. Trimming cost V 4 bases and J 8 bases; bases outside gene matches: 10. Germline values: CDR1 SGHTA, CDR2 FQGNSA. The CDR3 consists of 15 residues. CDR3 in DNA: TGTGCCAGCAGCTCCCAGACAGGGGCGCTGGACACCATATATTTT. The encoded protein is CASSSQTGALDTIYF.

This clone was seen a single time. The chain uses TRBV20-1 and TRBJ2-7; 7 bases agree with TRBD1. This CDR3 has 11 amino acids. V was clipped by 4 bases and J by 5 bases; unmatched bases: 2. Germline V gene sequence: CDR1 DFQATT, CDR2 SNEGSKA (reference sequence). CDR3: CSAKGAHEQYF. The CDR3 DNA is TGCAGTGCTAAGGGGGCCCACGAGCAGTACTTC.

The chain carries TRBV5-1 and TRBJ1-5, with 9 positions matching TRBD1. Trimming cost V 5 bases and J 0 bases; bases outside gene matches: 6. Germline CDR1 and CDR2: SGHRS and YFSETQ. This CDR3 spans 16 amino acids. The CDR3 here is CASSPGTGISNQPQHF. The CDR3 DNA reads TGCGCCAGCAGTCCCGGGACAGGGATTAGCAATCAGCCCCAGCATTTT.

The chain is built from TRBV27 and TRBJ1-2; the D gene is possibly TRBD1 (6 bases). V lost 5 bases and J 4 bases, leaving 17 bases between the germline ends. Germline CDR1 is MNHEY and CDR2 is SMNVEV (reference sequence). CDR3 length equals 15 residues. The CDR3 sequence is CASSTTGQGPYGYTF. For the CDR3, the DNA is TGTGCCAGCAGTACCACAGGGCAGGGCCCCTATGGCTACACCTTC.

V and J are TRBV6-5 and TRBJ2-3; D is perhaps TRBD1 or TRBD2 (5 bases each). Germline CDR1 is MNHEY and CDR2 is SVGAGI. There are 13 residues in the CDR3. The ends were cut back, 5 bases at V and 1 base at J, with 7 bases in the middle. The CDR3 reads CASSRDGTDTQYF. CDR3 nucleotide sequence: TGTGCCAGCAGTCGGGACGGCACAGATACGCAGTATTTT.

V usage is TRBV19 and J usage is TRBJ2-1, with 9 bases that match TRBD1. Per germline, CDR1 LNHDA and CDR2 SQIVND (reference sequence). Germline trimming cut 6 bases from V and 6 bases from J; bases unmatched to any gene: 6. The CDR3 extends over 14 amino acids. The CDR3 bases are TGTGCCAGTAGAAGTTGGACAGGGGCCAATGAGCAGTTCTTC. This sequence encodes CASRSWTGANEQFF.

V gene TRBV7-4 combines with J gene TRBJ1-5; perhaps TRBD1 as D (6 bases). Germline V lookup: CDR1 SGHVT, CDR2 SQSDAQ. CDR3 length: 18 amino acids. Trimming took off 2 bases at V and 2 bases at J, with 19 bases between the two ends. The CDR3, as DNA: TGTGCCAGCAGCTTAAACCCCCTGCCTGGGGGCCGCAATCAGCCCCAGCATTTT. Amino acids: CASSLNPLPGGRNQPQHF.

CDR3 coding DNA: TGTGCCATCAGCCTGGGACTAGCTTCCACCGGGGAGCTGTTTTTT. This gives the protein CAISLGLASTGELFF. The chain links TRBV10-3 to TRBJ2-2, with 9 bases fitting TRBD2. The CDR3 sequence is 15 residues long. Germline CDR1 and CDR2: ENHRY and SYGVKD. V shed 6 bases and J 4 bases; nucleotides not matched to a gene: 6.

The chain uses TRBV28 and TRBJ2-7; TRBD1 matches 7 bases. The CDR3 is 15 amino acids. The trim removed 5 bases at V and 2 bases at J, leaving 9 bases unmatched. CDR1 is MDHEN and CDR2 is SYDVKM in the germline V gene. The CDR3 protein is CASSGGQSVTYEQYF. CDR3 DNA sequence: TGTGCCAGCAGTGGGGGACAGTCGGTCACCTACGAGCAGTACTTC.

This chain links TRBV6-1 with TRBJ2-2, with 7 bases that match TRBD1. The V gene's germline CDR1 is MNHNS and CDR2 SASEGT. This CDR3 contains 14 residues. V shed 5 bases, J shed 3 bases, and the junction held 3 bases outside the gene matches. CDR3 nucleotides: TGTGCCAGCAGTAGACAGGGATACACCGGGGAGCTGTTTTTT. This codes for CASSRQGYTGELFF.

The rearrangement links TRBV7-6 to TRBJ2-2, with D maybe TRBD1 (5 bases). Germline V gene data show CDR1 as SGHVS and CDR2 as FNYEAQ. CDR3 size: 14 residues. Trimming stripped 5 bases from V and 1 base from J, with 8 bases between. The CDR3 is CASSLQVNTGELFF. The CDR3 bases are TGTGCCAGCAGCCTACAGGTGAACACCGGGGAGCTGTTTTTT.

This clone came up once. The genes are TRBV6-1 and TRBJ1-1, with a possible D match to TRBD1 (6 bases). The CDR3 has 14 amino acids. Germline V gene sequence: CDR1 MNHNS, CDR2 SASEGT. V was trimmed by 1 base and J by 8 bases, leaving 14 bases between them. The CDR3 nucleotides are TGTGCCAGCAGTGAAGACAGGGTATCTCGGGAAGCTTTCTTT. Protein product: CASSEDRVSREAFF.

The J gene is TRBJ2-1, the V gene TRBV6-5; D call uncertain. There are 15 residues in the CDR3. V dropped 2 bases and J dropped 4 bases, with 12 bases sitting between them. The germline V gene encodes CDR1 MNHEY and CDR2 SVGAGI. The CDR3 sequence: CASSYSLGAYNEQFF. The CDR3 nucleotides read TGTGCCAGCAGTTACAGTCTCGGCGCGTACAATGAGCAGTTCTTC.

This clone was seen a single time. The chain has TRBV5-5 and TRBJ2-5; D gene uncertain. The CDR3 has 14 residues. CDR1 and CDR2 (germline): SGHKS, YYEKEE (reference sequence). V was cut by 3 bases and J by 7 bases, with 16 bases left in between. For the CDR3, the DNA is TGTGCCAGCAGCTCCTACAGCGCTACGGGGACCCAGTACTTC. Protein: CASSSYSATGTQYF.

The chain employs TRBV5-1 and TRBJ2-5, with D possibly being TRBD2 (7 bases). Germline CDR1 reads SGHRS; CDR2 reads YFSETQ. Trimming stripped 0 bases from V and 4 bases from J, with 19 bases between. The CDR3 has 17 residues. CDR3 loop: CASSLERGALLGETQYF. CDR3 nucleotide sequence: TGCGCCAGCAGCTTGGAACGGGGGGCCCTATTAGGAGAGACCCAGTACTTC. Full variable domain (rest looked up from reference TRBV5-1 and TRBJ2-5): KAGVTQTPRYLIKTRGQQVTLSCSPISGHRSVSWYQQTPGQGLQFLFEYFSETQRNKGNFPGRFSGRQFSNSRSEMNVSTLELGDSALYLCASSLERGALLGETQYFGPGTRLLVL.

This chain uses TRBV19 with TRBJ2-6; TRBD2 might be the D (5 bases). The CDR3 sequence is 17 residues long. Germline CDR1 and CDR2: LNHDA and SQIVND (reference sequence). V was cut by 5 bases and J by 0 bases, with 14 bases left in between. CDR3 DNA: TGTGCCAGTAGTGCCACCGGGATCCACTCTGGGGCCAACGTCCTGACTTTC. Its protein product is CASSATGIHSGANVLTF.